Below, 19 T cell receptor beta chains from the same sample are listed, as sequenced in a study of T cells after yellow fever vaccination. TCRdb used MiXCR to reprocess the 5' RACE reads, holding one entry per CDR3 protein. The sample records approximately 150,000 distinct CDR3 sequences, roughly a tenth being singletons. Here the sequenced sample was CD8+ T cells sorted from PBMCs, taken 45 days after the yellow fever booster vaccination. The receptors stem from a young man who received the YFV17D yellow fever vaccine.

This clonotype was counted between two and nine times. The chain combines TRBV15 with TRBJ2-1; D is possibly TRBD1 or TRBD2 (5 bases each). CDR1 and CDR2 (germline): LNHNV, YYDKDF (reference sequence). The CDR3 sequence is 13 residues long. V shed 3 bases and J shed 4 bases, with 7 bases lying between them. The CDR3 is CATSSGTYNEQFF. CDR3 bases: TGTGCCACCAGCAGTGGGACGTACAATGAGCAGTTCTTC.

The chain links TRBV2 to TRBJ1-1; no definite D call. This CDR3 has 12 amino acids. Trimming left V 4 bases short and J 1 base short, with 4 bases between. From germline, CDR1 is SNHLY and CDR2 FYNNEI. CDR3 region: CASSVQNTEAFF. CDR3 nucleotide sequence: TGTGCCAGCAGTGTACAGAACACTGAAGCTTTCTTT.

The table lists this clonotype with a few counts. The J gene is TRBJ2-5, the V gene TRBV13; 8 bases align to TRBD2. Germline-derived CDR1 and CDR2 are PRHDT and FYEKMQ (reference sequence). Unmatched junction bases numbered 6, after V lost 4 bases and J lost 5 bases. CDR3 length: 14 residues. The CDR3 DNA sequence: TGTGCCAGCAGCTCCGGGGGGGCCTTGGAGACCCAGTACTTC. Amino acids: CASSSGGALETQYF.

This clonotype was counted ten times or more. The V and J genes are TRBV7-9 and TRBJ2-3; no firm D call. The CDR3 sequence is 13 residues long. V dropped 0 bases and J dropped 6 bases, with 7 bases sitting between them. Germline values: CDR1 SEHNR, CDR2 FQNEAQ (reference sequence). CDR3 nucleotide sequence: TGTGCCAGCAGCTTAGCTGTGGTGGATACGCAGTATTTT. Protein sequence: CASSLAVVDTQYF.

In its sample, this clonotype was seen many times. The genes are TRBV5-1 and TRBJ2-2; 9 nucleotides agree with TRBD1. Germline trimming cut 4 bases from V and 7 bases from J; bases unmatched to any gene: 8. CDR3 size: 15 residues. The V gene's germline CDR1 is SGHRS and CDR2 YFSETQ. CDR3 DNA: TGCGCCAGCAGCGTGGGACAGGGAGGGATCGGGGAGCTGTTTTTT. As protein: CASSVGQGGIGELFF.

The DNA of the CDR3 is TGTGCCAGCAGCGCGGACAGGGCCTTAGGGGAGACCCAGTACTTC. Its translation is CASSADRALGETQYF. This chain connects TRBV9 to TRBJ2-5, with TRBD1 identical over 8 bases. V was clipped by 3 bases and J by 5 bases; unmatched bases: 9. This CDR3 spans 15 amino acids. Germline values: CDR1 SGDLS, CDR2 YYNGEE.

This chain joins TRBV20-1 and TRBJ2-2; D gene uncertain. The V and J ends lost 6 bases and 1 base respectively, with 9 bases between them. Germline loops: CDR1 DFQATT, CDR2 SNEGSKA (reference sequence). The CDR3 totals 13 residues. CDR3 sequence reads: CSALTLNTGELFF. The CDR3 nucleotides are TGCAGTGCGTTGACCCTGAACACCGGGGAGCTGTTTTTT.

The chain employs TRBV4-1 and TRBJ2-6, with D possibly being TRBD1 (5 bases). The CDR3 runs to 18 residues. Between the trimmed V and J ends, which lost 4 bases and 5 bases, there was a span of 21 bases. Germline V gene lookup returns CDR1 MGHRA and CDR2 YSYEKL. The CDR3 DNA reads as TGCGCCAGCAGCCGCCGGTCTAGGGGCGCGATTCGGGCCAACGTCCTGACTTTC. This codes for CASSRRSRGAIRANVLTF.

CDR3 sequence (DNA): TGTGCCAGCAGTTTAAGGGGGACAGGTCAAGAGACCCAGTACTTC. It yields the protein CASSLRGTGQETQYF. The rearrangement links TRBV28 to TRBJ2-5; 8 bases align to TRBD1. Germline lookup yields CDR1 MDHEN and CDR2 SYDVKM. CDR3 length equals 15 residues. The V segment lost 2 bases and the J segment 2 bases; nucleotides outside the gene matches: 4.

The table lists this clonotype with a few counts. The J gene is TRBJ2-3, the V gene TRBV15, with D perhaps assigned TRBD1 or TRBD2 (5 bases each). From germline, CDR1 is LNHNV and CDR2 YYDKDF (reference sequence). Trimming took off 9 bases at V and 4 bases at J, with 14 bases between the two ends. The CDR3 has 13 amino acids. The CDR3 sequence is CATWETASDTQYF. The CDR3 DNA reads as TGTGCCACGTGGGAGACAGCATCAGATACGCAGTATTTT.

The DNA of the CDR3 is TGTGCCAGCAGCTCCCTCGGTGAAGCTTTCTTT. It codes for CASSSLGEAFF. V usage is TRBV7-2 and J usage is TRBJ1-1; D not certain. This CDR3 region has 11 residues. V lost 4 bases to trimming and J lost 7 bases, with 7 bases between them. Germline V gene sequence: CDR1 SGHTA, CDR2 FQGNSA.

Many counts were recorded for this clonotype. The J gene is TRBJ2-3, the V gene TRBV5-1; the D call may be TRBD1 or TRBD2 (5 bases each). CDR1 SGHRS and CDR2 YFSETQ come from the germline V gene. The CDR3 has 15 amino acids. V was clipped by 2 bases and J by 6 bases, with 16 bases between them. The chain's CDR3 is CASSLTRGPLDTQYF. The CDR3 coding sequence is TGCGCCAGCAGCTTAACGAGGGGCCCTCTTGATACGCAGTATTTT.

This clonotype was seen at least ten times. The chain is built from TRBV7-9 and TRBJ1-2; no reliable D call. The CDR3 sequence is 13 residues long. The germline V gene encodes CDR1 SEHNR and CDR2 FQNEAQ (reference sequence). Deletions cut 0 bases from V and 4 bases from J, with 6 bases between. The CDR3 nucleotides read TGTGCCAGCAGCTTAGCAGGTGGCTATGGCTACACCTTC. This encodes CASSLAGGYGYTF.

This clonotype occurred many times. The rearrangement joins TRBV27 to TRBJ2-7, with 13 bases identical to TRBD2. This CDR3 contains 14 residues. Unmatched junction bases numbered 2, after V lost 6 bases and J lost 3 bases. Germline V gene data show CDR1 as MNHEY and CDR2 as SMNVEV (reference sequence). The DNA for the CDR3 is TGTGCCAGCAGCGGACTAGCGGGGGTCTACGAGCAGTACTTC. Residues: CASSGLAGVYEQYF.

This clonotype was recorded a few times. The chain has TRBV7-9 and TRBJ2-7; the D call may be TRBD1 or TRBD2 (6 bases each). Per germline, CDR1 SEHNR and CDR2 FQNEAQ (reference sequence). V shed 3 bases and J shed 6 bases, with 12 bases lying between them. The CDR3 is 13 amino acids. The CDR3 DNA is TGTGCCAGCAGCTTTCCGGGGGCAGGCGAGCAGTACTTC. Its translation is CASSFPGAGEQYF.

The genes are TRBV7-8 and TRBJ1-5, with 8 positions matching TRBD1. CDR1 is SGHVS and CDR2 is FQNEAQ in the germline V gene. The CDR3 has 16 amino acids. With V trimmed by 5 bases and J by 3 bases, 9 bases remained unmatched. The CDR3 DNA reads as TGTGCCAGCAGCGGCCCGGGACAGGATATCAATCAGCCCCAGCATTTT. Its translation: CASSGPGQDINQPQHF. Complete variable domain (other parts from reference TRBV7-8 and TRBJ1-5): GAGVSQSPRYKVAKRGQDVALRCDPISGHVSLFWYQQALGQGPEFLTYFQNEAQLDKSGLPSDRFFAERPEGSVSTLKIQRTQQEDSAVYLCASSGPGQDINQPQHFGDGTRLSIL.

This clonotype was seen at least ten times. V gene TRBV10-3 combines with J gene TRBJ2-1; unclear D gene. Trimming left V 10 bases short and J 3 bases short, with 10 bases between. The CDR3 is made up of 12 amino acids. Germline V gene data show CDR1 as ENHRY and CDR2 as SYGVKD. Here the CDR3 DNA reads TGTGCCACCTGGACGGACTACAATGAGCAGTTCTTC. Translation gives CATWTDYNEQFF.

This clonotype was observed a handful of times. The chain has TRBV12-3 or TRBV12-4 and TRBJ1-1; TRBD1 matches 7 bases. This CDR3 comprises 12 residues. Trimming cost V 3 bases and J 8 bases; bases outside gene matches: 3. The CDR3 loop is CASSFRGTEAFF. The CDR3 nucleotides read TGTGCCAGCAGTTTCAGGGGGACAGAAGCTTTCTTT.

The V gene is TRBV20-1, the J gene TRBJ2-3; D ambiguous. Trimming cost V 1 base and J 4 bases, with 6 bases left between them. CDR1 and CDR2 (germline): DFQATT, SNEGSKA (reference sequence). The length of the CDR3 is 12 residues. CDR3 region: CSARATADTQYF. The CDR3 region has the DNA TGCAGTGCTAGAGCGACGGCAGATACGCAGTATTTT.